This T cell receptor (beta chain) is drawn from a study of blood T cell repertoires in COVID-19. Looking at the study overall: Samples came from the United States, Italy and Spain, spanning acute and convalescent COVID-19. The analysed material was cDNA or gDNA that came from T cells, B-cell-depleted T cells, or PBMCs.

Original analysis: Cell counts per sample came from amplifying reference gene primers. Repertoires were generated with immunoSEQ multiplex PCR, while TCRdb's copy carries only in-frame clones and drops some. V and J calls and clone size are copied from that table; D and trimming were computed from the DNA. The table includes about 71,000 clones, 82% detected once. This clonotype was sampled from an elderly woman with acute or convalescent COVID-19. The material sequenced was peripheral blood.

The CDR3, as DNA: TGTGCCAGTAGTTCGGGACAGTCCCTCTCCTACAATGAGCAGTTCTTC. Protein: CASSSGQSLSYNEQFF. The chain combines TRBV19 with TRBJ2-1; 7 bases match TRBD1. Germline V CDR1 and CDR2: LNHDA, SQIVND (reference sequence). The V segment lost 5 bases and the J segment 0 bases; nucleotides outside the gene matches: 7. CDR3 size: 16 residues.